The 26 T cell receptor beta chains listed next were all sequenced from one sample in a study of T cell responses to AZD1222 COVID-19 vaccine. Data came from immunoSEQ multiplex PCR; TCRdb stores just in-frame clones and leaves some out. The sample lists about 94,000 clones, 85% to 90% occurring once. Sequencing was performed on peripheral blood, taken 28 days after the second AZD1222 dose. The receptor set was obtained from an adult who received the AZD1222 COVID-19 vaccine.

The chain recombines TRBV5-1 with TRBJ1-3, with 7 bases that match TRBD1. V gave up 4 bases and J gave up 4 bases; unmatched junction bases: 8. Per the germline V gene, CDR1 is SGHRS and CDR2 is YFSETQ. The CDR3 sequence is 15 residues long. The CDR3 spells CASSSNTGAGNTIYF. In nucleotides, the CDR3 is TGCGCCAGCAGCAGCAACACAGGGGCGGGAAACACCATATATTTT. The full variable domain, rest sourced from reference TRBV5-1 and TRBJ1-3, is KAGVTQTPRYLIKTRGQQVTLSCSPISGHRSVSWYQQTPGQGLQFLFEYFSETQRNKGNFPGRFSGRQFSNSRSEMNVSTLELGDSALYLCASSSNTGAGNTIYFGEGSWLTVV.

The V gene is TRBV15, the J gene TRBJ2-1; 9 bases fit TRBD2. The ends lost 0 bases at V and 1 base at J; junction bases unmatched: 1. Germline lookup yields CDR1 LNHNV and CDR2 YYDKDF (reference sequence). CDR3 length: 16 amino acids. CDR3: CATSREAGGSYNEQFF. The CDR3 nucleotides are TGTGCCACCAGCAGAGAGGCGGGGGGGTCCTACAATGAGCAGTTCTTC.

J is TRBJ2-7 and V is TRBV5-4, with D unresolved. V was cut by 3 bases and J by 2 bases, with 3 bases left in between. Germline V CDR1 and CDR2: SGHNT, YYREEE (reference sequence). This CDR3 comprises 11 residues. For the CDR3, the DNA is TGTGCCAGCAGCTCTACCTACGAGCAGTACTTC. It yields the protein CASSSTYEQYF.

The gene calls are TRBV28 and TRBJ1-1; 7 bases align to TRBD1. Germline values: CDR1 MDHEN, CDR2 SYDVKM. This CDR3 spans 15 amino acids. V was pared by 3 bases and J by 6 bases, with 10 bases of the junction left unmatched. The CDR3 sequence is CASSFVWDRQPEAFF. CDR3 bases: TGTGCCAGCAGTTTTGTTTGGGACAGACAACCTGAAGCTTTCTTT.

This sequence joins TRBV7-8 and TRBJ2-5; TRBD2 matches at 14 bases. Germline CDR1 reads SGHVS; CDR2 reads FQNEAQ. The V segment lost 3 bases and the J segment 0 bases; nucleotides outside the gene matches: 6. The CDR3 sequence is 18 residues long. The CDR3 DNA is TGTGCCAGCAGCTTTAGACTAGCGGGGGGGCGGAACCAAGAGACCCAGTACTTC. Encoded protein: CASSFRLAGGRNQETQYF.

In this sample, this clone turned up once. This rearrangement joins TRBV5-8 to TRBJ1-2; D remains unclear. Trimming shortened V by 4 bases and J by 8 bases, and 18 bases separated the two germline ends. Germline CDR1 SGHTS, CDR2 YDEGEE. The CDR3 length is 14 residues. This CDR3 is CASSQEGKARGYTF. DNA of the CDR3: TGTGCCAGCAGCCAGGAAGGGAAGGCGAGAGGCTACACCTTC.

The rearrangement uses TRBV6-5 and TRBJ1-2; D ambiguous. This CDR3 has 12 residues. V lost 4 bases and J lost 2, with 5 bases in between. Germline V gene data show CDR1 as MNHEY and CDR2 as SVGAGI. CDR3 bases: TGTGCCAGCAGTTCCGGGAACTATGGCTACACCTTC. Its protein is CASSSGNYGYTF.

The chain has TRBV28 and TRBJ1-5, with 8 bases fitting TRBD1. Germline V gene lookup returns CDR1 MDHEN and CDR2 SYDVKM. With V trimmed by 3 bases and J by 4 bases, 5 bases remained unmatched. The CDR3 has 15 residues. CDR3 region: CASSFVTGGNQPQHF. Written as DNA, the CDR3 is TGTGCCAGCAGTTTCGTAACAGGGGGGAATCAGCCCCAGCATTTT.

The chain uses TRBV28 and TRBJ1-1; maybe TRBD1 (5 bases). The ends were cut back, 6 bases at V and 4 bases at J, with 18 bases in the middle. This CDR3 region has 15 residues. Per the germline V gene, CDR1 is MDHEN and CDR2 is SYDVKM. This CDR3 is CASSPKGRGSTEAFF. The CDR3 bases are TGTGCCAGCAGCCCTAAGGGACGGGGGAGCACTGAAGCTTTCTTT.

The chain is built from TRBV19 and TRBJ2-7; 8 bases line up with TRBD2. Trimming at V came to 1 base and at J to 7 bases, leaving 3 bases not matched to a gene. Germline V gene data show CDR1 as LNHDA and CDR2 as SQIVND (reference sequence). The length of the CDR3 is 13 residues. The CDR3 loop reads CASSIARGREQYF. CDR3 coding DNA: TGTGCCAGTAGTATAGCTCGCGGGAGGGAGCAGTACTTC.

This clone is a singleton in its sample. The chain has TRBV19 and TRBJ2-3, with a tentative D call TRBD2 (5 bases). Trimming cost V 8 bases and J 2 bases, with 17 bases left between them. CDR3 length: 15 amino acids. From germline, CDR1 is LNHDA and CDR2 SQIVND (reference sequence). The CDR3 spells CASRRTTGYTDTQYF. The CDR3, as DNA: TGTGCCAGTCGTAGGACCACGGGGTACACAGATACGCAGTATTTT.

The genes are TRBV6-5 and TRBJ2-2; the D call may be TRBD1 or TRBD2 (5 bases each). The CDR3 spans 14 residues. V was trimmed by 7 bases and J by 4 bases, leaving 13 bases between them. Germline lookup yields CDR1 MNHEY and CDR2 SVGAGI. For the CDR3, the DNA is TGTGCCAGCAAGGGACCTCGATCCACCGGGGAGCTGTTTTTT. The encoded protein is CASKGPRSTGELFF.

The CDR3 nucleotides read TGTGCCAGCAGTTTACAGGATACGCAGTATTTT. Its protein product is CASSLQDTQYF. This sequence joins TRBV27 and TRBJ2-3; D is uncertain. V was trimmed by 2 bases and J by 6 bases, leaving 3 bases between them. This CDR3 contains 11 residues. Germline V gives CDR1 MNHEY, CDR2 SMNVEV (reference sequence).

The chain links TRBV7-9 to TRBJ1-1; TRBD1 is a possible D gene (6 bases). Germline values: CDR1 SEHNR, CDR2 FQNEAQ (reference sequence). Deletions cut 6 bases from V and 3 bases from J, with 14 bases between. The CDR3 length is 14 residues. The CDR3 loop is CASSYRERDTEAFF. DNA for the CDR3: TGTGCCAGCAGTTACAGGGAAAGGGACACTGAAGCTTTCTTT.

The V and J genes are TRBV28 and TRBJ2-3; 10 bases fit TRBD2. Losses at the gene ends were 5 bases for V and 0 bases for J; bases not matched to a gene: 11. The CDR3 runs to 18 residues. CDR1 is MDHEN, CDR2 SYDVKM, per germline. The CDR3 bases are TGTGCCAGCAGTCCCCCGGGACTAGCGAGAACTAGCACAGATACGCAGTATTTT. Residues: CASSPPGLARTSTDTQYF.

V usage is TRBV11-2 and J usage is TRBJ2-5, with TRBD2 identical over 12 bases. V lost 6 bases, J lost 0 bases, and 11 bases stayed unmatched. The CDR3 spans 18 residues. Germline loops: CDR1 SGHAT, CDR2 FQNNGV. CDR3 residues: CASSFARTSGMYQETQYF. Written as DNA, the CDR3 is TGTGCCAGCAGTTTTGCACGGACTAGCGGGATGTACCAAGAGACCCAGTACTTC.

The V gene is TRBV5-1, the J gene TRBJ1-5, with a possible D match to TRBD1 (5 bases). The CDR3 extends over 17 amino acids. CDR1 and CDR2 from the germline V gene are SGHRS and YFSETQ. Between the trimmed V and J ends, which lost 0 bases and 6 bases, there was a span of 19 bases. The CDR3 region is CASSLEGTGGVGQPQHF. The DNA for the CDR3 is TGCGCCAGCAGCTTGGAGGGCACAGGAGGGGTAGGTCAGCCCCAGCATTTT.

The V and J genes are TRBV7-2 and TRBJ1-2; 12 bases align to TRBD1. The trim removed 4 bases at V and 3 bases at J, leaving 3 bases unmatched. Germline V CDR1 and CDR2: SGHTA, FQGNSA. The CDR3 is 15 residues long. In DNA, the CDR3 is TGTGCCAGCAGCTATGGGACAGGGGGCCACTATGGCTACACCTTC. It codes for CASSYGTGGHYGYTF.

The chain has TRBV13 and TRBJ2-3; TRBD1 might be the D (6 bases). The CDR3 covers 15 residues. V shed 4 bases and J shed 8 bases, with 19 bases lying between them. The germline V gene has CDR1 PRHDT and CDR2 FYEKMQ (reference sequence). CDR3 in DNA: TGTGCCAGCAGCTCCGGACAGAGTGCGAGAGGTACGCAGTATTTT. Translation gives CASSSGQSARGTQYF.

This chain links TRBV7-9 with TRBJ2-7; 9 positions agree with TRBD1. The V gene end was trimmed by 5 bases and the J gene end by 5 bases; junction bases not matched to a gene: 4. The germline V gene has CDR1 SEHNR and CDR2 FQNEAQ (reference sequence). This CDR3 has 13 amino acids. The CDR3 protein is CASSDRGFHEQYF. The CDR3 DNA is TGTGCCAGCAGCGACAGGGGGTTCCACGAGCAGTACTTC.

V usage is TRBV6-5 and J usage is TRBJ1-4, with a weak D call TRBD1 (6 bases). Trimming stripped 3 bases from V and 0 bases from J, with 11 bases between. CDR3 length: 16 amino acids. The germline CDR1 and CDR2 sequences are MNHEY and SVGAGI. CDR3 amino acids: CASSYLGGPTNEKLFF. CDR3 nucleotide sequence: TGTGCCAGCAGTTATTTGGGGGGCCCAACTAATGAAAAACTGTTTTTT.

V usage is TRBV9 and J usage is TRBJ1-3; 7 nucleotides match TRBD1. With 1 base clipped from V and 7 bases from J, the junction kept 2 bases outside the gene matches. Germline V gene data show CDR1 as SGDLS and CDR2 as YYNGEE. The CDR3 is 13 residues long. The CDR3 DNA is TGTGCCAGCAGCGTACAAGGGGGCAACACCATATATTTT. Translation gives CASSVQGGNTIYF.

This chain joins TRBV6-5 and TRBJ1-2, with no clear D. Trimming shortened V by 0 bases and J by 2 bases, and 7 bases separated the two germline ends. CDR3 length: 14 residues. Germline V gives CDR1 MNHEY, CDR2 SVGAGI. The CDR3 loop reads CASSYSSGNYGYTF. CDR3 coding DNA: TGTGCCAGCAGTTACTCATCGGGGAACTATGGCTACACCTTC.

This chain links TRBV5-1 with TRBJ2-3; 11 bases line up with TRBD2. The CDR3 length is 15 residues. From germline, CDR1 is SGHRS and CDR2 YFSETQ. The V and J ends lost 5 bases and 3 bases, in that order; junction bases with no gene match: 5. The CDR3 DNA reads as TGCGCCAGCAGGATGACTAGCGGGACAACAGATACGCAGTATTTT. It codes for CASRMTSGTTDTQYF.

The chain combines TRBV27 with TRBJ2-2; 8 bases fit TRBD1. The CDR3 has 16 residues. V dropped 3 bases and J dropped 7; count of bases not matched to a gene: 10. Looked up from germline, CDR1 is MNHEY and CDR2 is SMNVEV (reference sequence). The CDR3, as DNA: TGTGCCAGCAGTTTTAAGACAGGGGAGATGGTCGGGGAGCTGTTTTTT. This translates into CASSFKTGEMVGELFF.

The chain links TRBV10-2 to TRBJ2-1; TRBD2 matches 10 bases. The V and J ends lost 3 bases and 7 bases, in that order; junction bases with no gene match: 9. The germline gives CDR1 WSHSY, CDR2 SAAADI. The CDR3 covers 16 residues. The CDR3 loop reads CASSEGPQREGNEQFF. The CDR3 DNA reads TGCGCCAGCAGTGAAGGCCCCCAGCGGGAGGGAAATGAGCAGTTCTTC.